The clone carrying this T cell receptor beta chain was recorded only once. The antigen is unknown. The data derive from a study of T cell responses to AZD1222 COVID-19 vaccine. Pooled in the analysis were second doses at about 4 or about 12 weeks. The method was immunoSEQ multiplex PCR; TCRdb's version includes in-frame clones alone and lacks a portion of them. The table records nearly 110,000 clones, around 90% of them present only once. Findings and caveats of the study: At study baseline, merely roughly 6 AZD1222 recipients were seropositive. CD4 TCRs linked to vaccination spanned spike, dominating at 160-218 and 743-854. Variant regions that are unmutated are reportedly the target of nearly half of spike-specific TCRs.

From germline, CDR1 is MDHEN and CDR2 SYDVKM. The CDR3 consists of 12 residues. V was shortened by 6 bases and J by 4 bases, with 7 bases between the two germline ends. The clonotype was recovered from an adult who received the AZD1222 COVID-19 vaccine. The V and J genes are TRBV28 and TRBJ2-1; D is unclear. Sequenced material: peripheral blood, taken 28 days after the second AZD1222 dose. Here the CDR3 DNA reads TGTGCCAGCAGCCGGCTTTACAATGAGCAGTTCTTC. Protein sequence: CASSRLYNEQFF.